This T cell receptor beta chain was sequenced for a study of cytomegalovirus exposure and HLA in healthy donors. Overall study findings and caveats: Specificity for CMV antigens was confirmed in vitro for a few of the CMV-associated chains. From TCR beta sequences, most subjects' HLA-A and HLA-B alleles were reportedly predicted accurately. A prior analysis recorded that most TCR beta V segments were productive about 90% or about 30% of the time.

On this clone itself: Antigen specificity is unknown. Other DNA variants within this sample encode the same CDR3.

60 Vbeta and 13 Jbeta primers were used in PCR. Per the study methods: There were some 87 million unique TCR beta chains by a later count, and some 11 million of them were shared. The data were produced by immunoSEQ multiplex PCR, yet TCRdb's version contains in-frame clones alone and is incomplete. V and J calls and clone size come straight from that table; D and trimming were deduced from the DNA. The data contain under 200,000 clones, roughly 84% of them singletons. V lost 5 bases to trimming and J lost 4 bases; unmatched junction nucleotides: 3. The CDR3 runs to 13 residues. Germline values: CDR1 SGHTA, CDR2 FQGNSA.

Material for sequencing was PBMCs. The receptor was isolated from a boy aged 2 to 9 in good health and CMV-seronegative. The J gene is TRBJ2-3, the V gene TRBV7-2, with TRBD1 identical over 7 bases. The CDR3 DNA sequence: TGTGCCAGCAGCCTTCAGGGGGCAGATACGCAGTATTTT. It specifies CASSLQGADTQYF.